This T cell receptor beta chain was retrieved from a study of cytomegalovirus exposure and HLA in healthy donors. Study-wide points: TCR beta sequences numbering around 15,000 were associated with HLA alleles at 0.05 false discovery rate in a later analysis.

PCR amplification relied on 60 Vbeta primers (plus 13 Jbeta primers). Libraries were prepared by immunoSEQ multiplex PCR; TCRdb keeps only in-frame clonotypes and omits some of them. The table lists fewer than 100,000 clones. A word on this clone: The antigen remains unidentified.

CDR1 is SGDLS, CDR2 YYNGEE, per germline. The CDR3 length is 16 residues. V was pared by 4 bases and J by 4 bases, with 14 bases of the junction left unmatched. The clonotype was recovered from a man aged 50 to 60 in good health and CMV-seronegative. Material: PBMCs. This sequence joins TRBV9 and TRBJ2-7; 7 bases are shared with TRBD1. The CDR3 region is CASSPRQGGLTYEQYF. The CDR3 bases are TGTGCCAGCAGCCCCCGACAGGGTGGTTTAACTTACGAGCAGTACTTC.